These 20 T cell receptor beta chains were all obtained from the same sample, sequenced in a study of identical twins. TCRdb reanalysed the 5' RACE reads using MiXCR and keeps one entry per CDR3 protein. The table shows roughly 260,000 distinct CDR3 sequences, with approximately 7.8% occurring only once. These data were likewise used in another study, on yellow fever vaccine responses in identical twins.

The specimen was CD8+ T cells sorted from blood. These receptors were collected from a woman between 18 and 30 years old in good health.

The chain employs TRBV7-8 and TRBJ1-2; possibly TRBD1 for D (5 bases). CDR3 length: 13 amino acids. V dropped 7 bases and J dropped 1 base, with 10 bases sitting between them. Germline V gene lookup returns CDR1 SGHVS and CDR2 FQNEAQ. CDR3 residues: CASTQENNYGYTF. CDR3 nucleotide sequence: TGTGCCAGCACACAGGAGAATAACTATGGCTACACCTTC.

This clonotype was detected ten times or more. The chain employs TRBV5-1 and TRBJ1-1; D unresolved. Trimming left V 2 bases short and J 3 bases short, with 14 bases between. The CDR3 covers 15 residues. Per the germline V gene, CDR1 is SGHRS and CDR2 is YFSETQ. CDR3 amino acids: CASSFVARRDTEAFF. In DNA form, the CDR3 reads TGCGCCAGCAGCTTTGTAGCCCGGCGGGACACTGAAGCTTTCTTT.

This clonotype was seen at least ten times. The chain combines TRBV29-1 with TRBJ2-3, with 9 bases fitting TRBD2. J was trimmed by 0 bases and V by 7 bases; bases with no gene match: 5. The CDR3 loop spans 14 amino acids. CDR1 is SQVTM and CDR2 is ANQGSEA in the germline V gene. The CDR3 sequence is CSAMTSGSTDTQYF. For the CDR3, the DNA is TGCAGCGCCATGACTAGCGGAAGCACAGATACGCAGTATTTT.

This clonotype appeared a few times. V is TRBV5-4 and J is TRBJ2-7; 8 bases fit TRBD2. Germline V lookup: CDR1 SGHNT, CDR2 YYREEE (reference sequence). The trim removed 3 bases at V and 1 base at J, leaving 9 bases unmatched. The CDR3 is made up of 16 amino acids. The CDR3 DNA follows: TGTGCCAGCAGCTGGGGTGGGGCTAGCGGGTCCTACGAGCAGTACTTC. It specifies CASSWGGASGSYEQYF.

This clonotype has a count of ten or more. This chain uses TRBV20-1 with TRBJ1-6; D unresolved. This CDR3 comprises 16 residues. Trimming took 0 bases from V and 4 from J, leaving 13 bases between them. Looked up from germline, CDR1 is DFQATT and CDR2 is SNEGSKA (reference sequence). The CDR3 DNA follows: TGCAGTGCTAGAGATGATAGGGTCCCTTATAATTCACCCCTCCACTTT. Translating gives CSARDDRVPYNSPLHF.

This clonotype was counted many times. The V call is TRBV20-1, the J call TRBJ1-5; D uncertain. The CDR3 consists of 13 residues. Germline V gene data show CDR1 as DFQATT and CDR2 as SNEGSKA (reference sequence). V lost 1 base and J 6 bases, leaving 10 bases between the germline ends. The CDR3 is CSARGPGSQPQHF. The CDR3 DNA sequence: TGCAGTGCTAGAGGGCCGGGGAGTCAGCCCCAGCATTTT.

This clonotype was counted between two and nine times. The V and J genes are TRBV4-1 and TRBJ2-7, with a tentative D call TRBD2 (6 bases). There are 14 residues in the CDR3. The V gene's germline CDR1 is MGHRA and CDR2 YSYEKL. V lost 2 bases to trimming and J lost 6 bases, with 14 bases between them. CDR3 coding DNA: TGCGCCAGCAGCCAAATATCGGGGGATCGCGAGCAGTACGTC. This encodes CASSQISGDREQYV.

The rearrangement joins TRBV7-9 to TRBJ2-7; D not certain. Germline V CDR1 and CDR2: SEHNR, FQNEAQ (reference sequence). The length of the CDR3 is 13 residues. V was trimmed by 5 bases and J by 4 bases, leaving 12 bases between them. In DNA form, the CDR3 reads TGTGCCAGCAGCGTAAACCCCCGTTACGAGCAGTACTTC. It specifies CASSVNPRYEQYF.

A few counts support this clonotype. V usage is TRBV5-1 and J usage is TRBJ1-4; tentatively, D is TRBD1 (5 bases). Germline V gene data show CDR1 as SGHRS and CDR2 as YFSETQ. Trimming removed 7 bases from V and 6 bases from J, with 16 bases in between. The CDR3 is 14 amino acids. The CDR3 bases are TGCGCCAGCCCCAGCTGGGGCAAGGATGAAAAACTGTTTTTT. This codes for CASPSWGKDEKLFF. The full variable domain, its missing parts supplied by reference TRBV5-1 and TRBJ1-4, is KAGVTQTPRYLIKTRGQQVTLSCSPISGHRSVSWYQQTPGQGLQFLFEYFSETQRNKGNFPGRFSGRQFSNSRSEMNVSTLELGDSALYLCASPSWGKDEKLFFGSGTQLSVL.

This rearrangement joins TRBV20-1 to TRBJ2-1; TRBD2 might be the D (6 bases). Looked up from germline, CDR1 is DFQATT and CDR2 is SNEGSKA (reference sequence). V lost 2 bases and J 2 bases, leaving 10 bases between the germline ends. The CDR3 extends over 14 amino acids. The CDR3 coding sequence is TGCAGTGCTAGACTAGCGCTTACCTACAATGAGCAGTTCTTC. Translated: CSARLALTYNEQFF.

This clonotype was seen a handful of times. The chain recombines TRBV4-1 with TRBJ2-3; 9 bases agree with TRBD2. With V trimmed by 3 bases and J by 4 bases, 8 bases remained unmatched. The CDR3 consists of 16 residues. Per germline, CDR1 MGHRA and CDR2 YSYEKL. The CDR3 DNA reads TGCGCCAGCAGCCAGAAGGCTGCGGGAGGGGCAGATACGCAGTATTTT. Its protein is CASSQKAAGGADTQYF.

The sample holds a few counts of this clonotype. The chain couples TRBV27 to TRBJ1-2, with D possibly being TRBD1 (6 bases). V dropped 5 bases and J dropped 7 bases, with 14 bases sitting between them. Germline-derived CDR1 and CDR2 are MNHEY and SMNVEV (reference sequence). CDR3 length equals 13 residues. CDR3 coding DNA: TGTGCCAGCAGTGTCCAGGGGCCGTTTGGCTACACCTTC. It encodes CASSVQGPFGYTF.

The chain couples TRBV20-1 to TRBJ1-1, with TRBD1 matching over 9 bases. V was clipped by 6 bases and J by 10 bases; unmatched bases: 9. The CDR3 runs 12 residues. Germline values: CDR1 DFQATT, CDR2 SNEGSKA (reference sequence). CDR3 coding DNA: TGCAGTGCAGTACAGGGGGCGCGGGGAGCTTTCTTT. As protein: CSAVQGARGAFF.

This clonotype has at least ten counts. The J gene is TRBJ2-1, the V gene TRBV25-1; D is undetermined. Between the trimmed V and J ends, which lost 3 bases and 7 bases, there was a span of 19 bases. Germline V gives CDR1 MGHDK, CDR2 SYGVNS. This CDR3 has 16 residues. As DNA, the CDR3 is TGTGCCAGCAGTGACAACTCCGGCCCGGCGAAGAATGAGCAGTTCTTC. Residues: CASSDNSGPAKNEQFF.

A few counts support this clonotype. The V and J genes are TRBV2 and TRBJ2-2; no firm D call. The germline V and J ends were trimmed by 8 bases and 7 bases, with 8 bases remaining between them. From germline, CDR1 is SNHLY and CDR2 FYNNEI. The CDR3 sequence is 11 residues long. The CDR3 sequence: CASLGNGELFF. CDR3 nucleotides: TGTGCCAGCTTGGGGAACGGGGAGCTGTTTTTT.

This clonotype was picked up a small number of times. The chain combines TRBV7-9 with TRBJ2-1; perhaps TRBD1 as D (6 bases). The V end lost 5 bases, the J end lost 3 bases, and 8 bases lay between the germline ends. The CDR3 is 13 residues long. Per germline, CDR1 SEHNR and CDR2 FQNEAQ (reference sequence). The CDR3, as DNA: TGTGCCAGCAGCAAGGACAGCTACAATGAGCAGTTCTTC. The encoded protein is CASSKDSYNEQFF. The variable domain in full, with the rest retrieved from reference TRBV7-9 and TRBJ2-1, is DTGVSQNPRHKITKRGQNVTFRCDPISEHNRLYWYRQTLGQGPEFLTYFQNEAQLEKSRLLSDRFSAERPKGSFSTLEIQRTEQGDSAMYLCASSKDSYNEQFFGPGTRLTVL.

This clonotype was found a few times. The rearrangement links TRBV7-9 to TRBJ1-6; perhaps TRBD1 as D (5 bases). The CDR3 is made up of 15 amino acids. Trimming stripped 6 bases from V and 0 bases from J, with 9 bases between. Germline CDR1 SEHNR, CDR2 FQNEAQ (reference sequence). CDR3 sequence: CASRVDSSYNSPLHF. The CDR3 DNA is TGTGCCAGCAGAGTCGACAGCTCCTATAATTCACCCCTCCACTTT. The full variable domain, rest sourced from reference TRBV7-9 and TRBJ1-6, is DTGVSQNPRHKITKRGQNVTFRCDPISEHNRLYWYRQTLGQGPEFLTYFQNEAQLEKSRLLSDRFSAERPKGSFSTLEIQRTEQGDSAMYLCASRVDSSYNSPLHFGNGTRLTVT.

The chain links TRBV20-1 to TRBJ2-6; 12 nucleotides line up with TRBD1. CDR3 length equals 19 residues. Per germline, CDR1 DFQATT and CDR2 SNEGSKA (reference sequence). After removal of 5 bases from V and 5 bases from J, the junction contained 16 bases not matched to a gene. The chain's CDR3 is CSAGGVPGQGALWANVLTF. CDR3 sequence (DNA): TGCAGTGCTGGAGGAGTCCCGGGACAGGGGGCTCTATGGGCCAACGTCCTGACTTTC.

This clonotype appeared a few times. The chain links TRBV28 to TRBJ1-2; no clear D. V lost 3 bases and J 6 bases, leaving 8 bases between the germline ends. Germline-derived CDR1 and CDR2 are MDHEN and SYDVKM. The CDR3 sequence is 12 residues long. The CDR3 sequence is CASSLRGDGYTF. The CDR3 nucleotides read TGTGCCAGCAGTTTGCGGGGAGATGGCTACACCTTC.

The CDR3, as DNA: TGTGCCAGTACGGAAGGACCAGGGGGAGGCGAGCAGTACTTC. Translated: CASTEGPGGGEQYF. V usage is TRBV19 and J usage is TRBJ2-7, with D possibly being TRBD1 (7 bases). CDR1 is LNHDA and CDR2 is SQIVND in the germline V gene (reference sequence). CDR3 size: 14 residues. Trimming left V 7 bases short and J 6 bases short, with 19 bases between.